This T cell receptor beta chain is from a study of T-cell memory formation after mild COVID-19. Notes on the study in general: The authors left the SARS-CoV-2 specificity of second-wave clones peaking on day 37 unconfirmed. Contracting CD4+ clones sat mainly in CM and EM; CD8+ in EMRA.

One entry per CDR3 protein, called by TCRdb with MiXCR from the 5' RACE reads. The repertoire holds roughly 600,000 distinct CDR3 sequences, with about a sixth as singletons. With regard to this clonotype: The target antigen is unknown.

The CDR3 runs to 13 residues. After removal of 7 bases from V and 10 bases from J, the junction contained 12 bases not matched to a gene. The sample consisted of PBMCs or a T cell subset sorted from them (not recorded which). This rearrangement joins TRBV12-3 or TRBV12-4 to TRBJ1-1, with 7 bases that match TRBD1. The TCR originated in an adult woman who had mild COVID-19 (a few samples of this study predate the infection). Cell type and time point are not known. CDR3 in DNA: TGTGCCAGCATCCAGGGGGGGATCGGAGTAGCTTTCTTT. Translated, it gives CASIQGGIGVAFF.